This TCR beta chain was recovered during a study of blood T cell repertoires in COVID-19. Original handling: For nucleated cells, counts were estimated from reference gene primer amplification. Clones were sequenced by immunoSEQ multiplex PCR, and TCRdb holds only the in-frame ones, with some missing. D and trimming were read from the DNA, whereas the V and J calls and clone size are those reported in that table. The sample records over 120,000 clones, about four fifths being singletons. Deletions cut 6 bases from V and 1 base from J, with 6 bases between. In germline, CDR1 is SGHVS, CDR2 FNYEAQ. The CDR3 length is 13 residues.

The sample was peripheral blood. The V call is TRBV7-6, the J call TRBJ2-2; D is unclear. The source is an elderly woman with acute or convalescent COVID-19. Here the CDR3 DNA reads TGTGCCAGCAGTCCACTGAACACCGGGGAGCTGTTTTTT. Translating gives CASSPLNTGELFF. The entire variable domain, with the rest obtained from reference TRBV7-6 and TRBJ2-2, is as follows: GAGVSQSPRYKVTKRGQDVALRCDPISGHVSLYWYRQALGQGPEFLTYFNYEAQQDKSGLPNDRFSAERPEGSISTLTIQRTEQRDSAMYRCASSPLNTGELFFGEGSRLTVL.